These 5 T cell receptor beta chains share one sample of origin, sequenced in a study of regulatory T cells in long-lasting Graves disease (dated by TCRdb to about 2021). This specimen's time point label, per the study, means: newly diagnosed GD, antithyroid drugs for less than 3 months. RNA was extracted from PBMCs in TRIzol for both TCR sequencing and RNA sequencing. The library was made by multiplex PCR. Sequencing instrument: Illumina HiSeq 4000. CDR3 regions were amplified by Arm-PCR with iRepertoire HTBI primers to construct TCR beta libraries. The public reads were reprocessed in TCRdb via fastp at Q25 and MiXCR, keeping in-frame beta chains. Merged by CDR3 protein, the rows form single entries marked with the most common genes and DNA. Here the sample has approximately 540,000 distinct CDR3 sequences; around 11% occur a single time. The ten largest make up roughly 8.2% of the sample. In addition, the sample was reused for a study of T cells in Graves' hyperthyroidism and ophthalmopathy.

Source: peripheral blood mononuclear cells (PBMCs), taken at new diagnosis, from a patient treated with antithyroid drugs. The receptor set was obtained from a woman aged 30 to 39 with Graves disease. Donor details come from another sample of the same person, matched by shared clones.

A few counts support this clonotype. A far larger clone is a single base away, which makes a read error likely. The CDR3 coding sequence is TGTGCCACGGCCGAGGGTAGCACCAAGGAGACCCAGTACTTC. Protein sequence: CATAEGSTKETQYF. The rearrangement uses TRBV12-3 or TRBV12-4 and TRBJ2-5; possible D gene TRBD2, 5 bases. CDR3 length: 14 amino acids. The ends were cut back, 10 bases at V and 5 bases at J, with 20 bases in the middle.

This clonotype has just a few counts. V is TRBV20-1 and J is TRBJ1-1; D may be TRBD1 (5 bases). V was clipped by 0 bases and J by 0 bases, with 17 bases between them. The CDR3 sequence is 17 residues long. Per the germline V gene, CDR1 is DFQATT and CDR2 is SNEGSKA (reference sequence). In nucleotides, the CDR3 is TGCAGTGCTAGAGATGGGTCCGACAGCCCCATGAACACTGAAGCTTTCTTT. Translated: CSARDGSDSPMNTEAFF.

The chain uses TRBV28 and TRBJ1-2, with 8 bases that match TRBD1. CDR3 size: 12 residues. From germline, CDR1 is MDHEN and CDR2 SYDVKM. The junction had 6 bases not matched to a gene; V was cut back by 10 bases and J by 5 bases. The CDR3 protein is CATEDRDYGYTF. The CDR3 bases are TGTGCCACCGAGGACAGGGATTATGGCTACACCTTC.

This clonotype has just a few counts. This clone may be a read error of a much larger clone one base away. This CDR3 fails to terminate in the conserved phenylalanine or tryptophan, so it likely reflects a read error. The chain joins TRBV12-3 or TRBV12-4 to TRBJ1-1; D call uncertain. This CDR3 is 14 amino acids long. Trimming took off 7 bases at V and 4 bases at J, with 16 bases between the two ends. CDR3 DNA: TGTGCCAGCATCCAGGAGGGTATGGCCACTGAAGCTTTCTCT. This gives the protein CASIQEGMATEAFS.

The V gene is TRBV12-3 or TRBV12-4, the J gene TRBJ2-1; 8 nucleotides match TRBD1. This CDR3 spans 13 amino acids. V trimming: 4 bases; J trimming: 7 bases; junction bases outside the gene matches: 3. CDR3 sequence (DNA): TGTGCCAGCAGTTCCCGACAGGGGAATGAGCAGTTCTTC. As protein: CASSSRQGNEQFF.